One and the same sample provided the 18 T cell receptor beta chains below, sequenced in a study of cytomegalovirus exposure and HLA in healthy donors. Primers included in the PCR were 60 Vbeta and 13 Jbeta primers. Data came from immunoSEQ multiplex PCR; TCRdb stores just in-frame clones and leaves some out. The sample has under 150,000 clones, 67% seen once; the top ten hold about 7.7%. The sequenced sample was PBMCs. The receptor source for this set is a man between 18 and 29 years old in good health and CMV-seropositive.

This sequence joins TRBV5-1 and TRBJ2-1; weak D call: TRBD2 (5 bases). V gave up 4 bases and J gave up 5 bases, with 16 bases separating them. The CDR3 extends over 15 amino acids. Germline CDR1 reads SGHRS; CDR2 reads YFSETQ. CDR3 DNA: TGCGCCAGCAGCGAAACAGACCGGGAAAACAATGAGCAGTTCTTC. It translates to CASSETDRENNEQFF.

The chain has TRBV7-2 and TRBJ1-3, with D hard to call. The V gene lost 1 base and the J gene lost 4 bases, with 8 bases spanning the gap. From germline, CDR1 is SGHTA and CDR2 FQGNSA. CDR3 length equals 14 residues. The CDR3 DNA reads TGTGCCAGCAGCTTAGGGAGGAAAGGAAACACCATATATTTT. Protein sequence: CASSLGRKGNTIYF.

The chain carries TRBV18 and TRBJ1-1, with TRBD1 matching over 7 bases. CDR3 length: 14 amino acids. V was clipped by 5 bases and J by 4 bases; unmatched bases: 7. Looked up from germline, CDR1 is KGHSH and CDR2 is LQKENI. The CDR3 sequence: CASSTGTASTEAFF. The CDR3 DNA reads as TGTGCCAGCTCAACCGGGACAGCAAGCACTGAAGCTTTCTTT.

This chain links TRBV5-4 with TRBJ1-1, with TRBD1 as a possible D gene (6 bases). The CDR3 loop spans 14 amino acids. CDR1 is SGHNT, CDR2 YYREEE, per germline (reference sequence). Trimming stripped 4 bases from V and 2 bases from J, with 12 bases between. CDR3 in amino acids: CASSQDRRNTEAFF. The CDR3 DNA reads as TGTGCCAGCAGCCAGGACAGAAGAAACACTGAAGCTTTCTTT.

J is TRBJ2-5 and V is TRBV11-2; the match to TRBD1 covers 8 bases. Germline loops: CDR1 SGHAT, CDR2 FQNNGV. The CDR3 sequence is 13 residues long. J gave up 9 bases and V 5 bases, and 8 bases lay outside the gene matches. CDR3 loop: CASSRTGNHPQYF. The DNA of the CDR3 is TGTGCCAGCAGCCGGACAGGGAACCACCCCCAGTACTTC.

This chain connects TRBV15 to TRBJ1-1; D not resolved. Germline CDR1 reads LNHNV; CDR2 reads YYDKDF (reference sequence). The CDR3 sequence is 14 residues long. V lost 3 bases, J lost 6 bases, and 14 bases lay in between. CDR3 in DNA: TGTGCCACCAGCAGCCGGGTCGAGTTCCCTGAAGCTTTCTTT. Translation: CATSSRVEFPEAFF.

The rearrangement links TRBV5-6 to TRBJ1-1; D call uncertain. The CDR3 covers 14 residues. Germline CDR1 is SGHDT and CDR2 is YYEEEE. With 6 bases removed from V and 1 base from J, the gap between germline ends came to 13 bases. CDR3 residues: CASNLLAANTEAFF. As DNA, the CDR3 is TGTGCCAGCAACCTACTGGCGGCGAACACTGAAGCTTTCTTT.

The chain employs TRBV5-4 and TRBJ2-5; 7 bases fit TRBD2. Germline-derived CDR1 and CDR2 are SGHNT and YYREEE (reference sequence). V gave up 3 bases and J gave up 5 bases; unmatched junction bases: 10. The CDR3 is 15 residues long. The CDR3 region has the DNA TGTGCCAGCAGCTCCAGTCGGGGGGTAGACGAGACCCAGTACTTC. Translated: CASSSSRGVDETQYF.

This clone was seen a single time. This chain joins TRBV19 and TRBJ2-1; 8 bases are a match to TRBD1. Trimming took 6 bases from V and 4 from J; bases not matched to a gene: 8. CDR1 and CDR2 from the germline V gene are LNHDA and SQIVND (reference sequence). The CDR3 consists of 15 residues. The CDR3 bases are TGTGCCAGTAGGATCGGACAGGGCCCTTACAATGAGCAGTTCTTC. Its protein product is CASRIGQGPYNEQFF.

The chain joins TRBV19 to TRBJ2-5, with a weak D call TRBD2 (6 bases). Germline values: CDR1 LNHDA, CDR2 SQIVND (reference sequence). The CDR3 is made up of 14 amino acids. V was clipped by 3 bases and J by 5 bases, with 13 bases between them. In DNA form, the CDR3 reads TGTGCCAGTAGTATGCAGGGCGGAGGGGAGACCCAGTACTTC. Its translation: CASSMQGGGETQYF.

This clone appeared a few times. The chain combines TRBV5-4 with TRBJ1-5; unclear D gene. Trimming took 0 bases from V and 2 from J, leaving 9 bases between them. The CDR3 has 15 amino acids. Germline values: CDR1 SGHNT, CDR2 YYREEE (reference sequence). The CDR3 DNA reads TGTGCCAGCAGCTTGGAAGGAGGTGGCAATCAGCCCCAGCATTTT. It translates to CASSLEGGGNQPQHF.

This clone was detected once. For the CDR3, the DNA is TGCGCCAGCAGCCGGGGGTCGTCAGAGCTTGGAAACACCATATATTTT. It codes for CASSRGSSELGNTIYF. The chain is built from TRBV5-1 and TRBJ1-3; a possible D gene is TRBD1 (5 bases). Germline lookup yields CDR1 SGHRS and CDR2 YFSETQ. Trimming removed 4 bases at V and 3 bases at J, with 17 bases between. There are 16 residues in the CDR3.

CDR3 coding DNA: TGTGCCAGTAGTATCCGGGCGGGGGAGCAGTACTTC. Amino acid sequence: CASSIRAGEQYF. The V call is TRBV19, the J call TRBJ2-7, with D perhaps TRBD2 (6 bases). Germline V gives CDR1 LNHDA, CDR2 SQIVND (reference sequence). CDR3 size: 12 residues. The V end lost 3 bases, the J end lost 7 bases, and 10 bases lay between the germline ends.

This clone was counted a few times. The chain employs TRBV6-5 and TRBJ2-7; 7 bases align to TRBD1. CDR3 size: 11 residues. Looked up from germline, CDR1 is MNHEY and CDR2 is SVGAGI. V lost 7 bases, J lost 3 bases, and 0 bases stayed unmatched. The CDR3 protein is CASNRGYEQYV. The CDR3, as DNA: TGTGCCAGCAACAGGGGCTACGAGCAGTACGTC.

The chain combines TRBV28 with TRBJ1-2; 7 bases line up with TRBD1. The ends lost 4 bases at V and 2 bases at J; junction bases unmatched: 10. There are 16 residues in the CDR3. Per the germline V gene, CDR1 is MDHEN and CDR2 is SYDVKM. For the CDR3, the DNA is TGTGCCAGCAGTTCACATCCCGGGACAGTGAACTATGGCTACACCTTC. Translating it yields CASSSHPGTVNYGYTF.

Worth noting for this clone: Other DNA sequences in the same sample also yield this CDR3. The rearrangement joins TRBV5-1 to TRBJ1-3; tentatively, D is TRBD1 (6 bases). Trimming took off 10 bases at V and 0 bases at J, with 14 bases between the two ends. Germline-derived CDR1 and CDR2 are SGHRS and YFSETQ. This CDR3 is 14 amino acids long. For the CDR3, the DNA is TGCGCCTCCTCTGAGGGGGACTCTGGAAACACCATATATTTT. Residues: CASSEGDSGNTIYF. The complete variable domain, with remaining parts taken from reference TRBV5-1 and TRBJ1-3, reads KAGVTQTPRYLIKTRGQQVTLSCSPISGHRSVSWYQQTPGQGLQFLFEYFSETQRNKGNFPGRFSGRQFSNSRSEMNVSTLELGDSALYLCASSEGDSGNTIYFGEGSWLTVV.

This chain connects TRBV7-2 to TRBJ1-2; no firm D call. The V and J ends lost 5 bases and 8 bases respectively, with 15 bases between them. The CDR3 runs 13 residues. Germline V gene sequence: CDR1 SGHTA, CDR2 FQGNSA. The CDR3 DNA is TGTGCCAGCAGCCCGGGATTCATGGCGGGCTACACCTTC. Translated: CASSPGFMAGYTF.

The rearrangement links TRBV10-3 to TRBJ1-2, with 9 bases fitting TRBD1. Germline CDR1 and CDR2: ENHRY and SYGVKD. The trim removed 2 bases at V and 4 bases at J, leaving 5 bases unmatched. The CDR3 extends over 15 amino acids. The CDR3 bases are TGTGCCATCAGTGAGGTGACAGGGGGAAGCTATGGCTACACCTTC. Residues: CAISEVTGGSYGYTF.